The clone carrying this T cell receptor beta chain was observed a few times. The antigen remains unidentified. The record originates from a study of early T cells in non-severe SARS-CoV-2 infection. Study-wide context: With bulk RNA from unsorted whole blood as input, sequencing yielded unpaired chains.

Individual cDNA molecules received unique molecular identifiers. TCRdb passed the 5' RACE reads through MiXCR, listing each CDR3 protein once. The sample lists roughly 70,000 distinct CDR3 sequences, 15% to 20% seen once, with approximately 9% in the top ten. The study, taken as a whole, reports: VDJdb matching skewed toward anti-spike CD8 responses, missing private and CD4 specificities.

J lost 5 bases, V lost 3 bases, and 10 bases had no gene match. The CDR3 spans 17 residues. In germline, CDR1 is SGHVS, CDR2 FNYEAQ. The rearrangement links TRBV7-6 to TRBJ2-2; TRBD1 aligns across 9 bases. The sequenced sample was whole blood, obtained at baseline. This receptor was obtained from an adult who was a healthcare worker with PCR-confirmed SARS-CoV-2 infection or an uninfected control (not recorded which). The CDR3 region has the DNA TGTGCCAGCAGCTTTTACGCCGGGACAGGGAGAACCGGGGAGCTGTTTTTT. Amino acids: CASSFYAGTGRTGELFF.